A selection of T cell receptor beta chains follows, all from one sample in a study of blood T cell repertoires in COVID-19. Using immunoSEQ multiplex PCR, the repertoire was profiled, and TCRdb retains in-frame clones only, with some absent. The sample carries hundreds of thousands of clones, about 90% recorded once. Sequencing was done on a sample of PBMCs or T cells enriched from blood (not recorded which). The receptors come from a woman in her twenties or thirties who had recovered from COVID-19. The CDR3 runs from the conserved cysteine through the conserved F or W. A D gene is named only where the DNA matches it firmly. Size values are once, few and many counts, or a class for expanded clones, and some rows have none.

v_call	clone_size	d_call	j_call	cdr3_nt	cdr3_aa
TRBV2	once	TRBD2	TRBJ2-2	TGTGCCAGCAGTTCCCGTACTAGCGGCCGCACCGGGGAGCTGTTTTTT	CASSSRTSGRTGELFF
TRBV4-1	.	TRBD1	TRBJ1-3	TGCGCCAGCAGCCAACCTGACAACCGGGACAGGGGGAGAAACACCATATATTTT	CASSQPDNRDRGRNTIYF
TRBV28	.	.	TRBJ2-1	TGTGCCAGCAGTTTTTCGAATGAGCAGTTCTTC	CASSFSNEQFF
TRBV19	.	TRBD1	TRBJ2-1	TGTGCCAGTAGTATCGGGACAGGGTACCATGAGCAGTTCTTC	CASSIGTGYHEQFF
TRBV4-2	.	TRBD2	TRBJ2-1	TGTGCCAGCAGCTATGGGACTAGCGGGAGTAACAATGAGCAGTTCTTC	CASSYGTSGSNNEQFF
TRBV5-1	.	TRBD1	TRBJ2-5	TGCGCCAGCAGCTTGGCAACATCAGGGGGCGCCGAGACCCAGTACTTC	CASSLATSGGAETQYF
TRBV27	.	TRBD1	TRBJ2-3	TGTGCCAGCAGCCCCGGGACAGCTAGCACAGATACGCAGTATTTT	CASSPGTASTDTQYF
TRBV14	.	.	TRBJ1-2	TGTGCCAGCAGCCAATTGACAGAACGGTATGGCTACACCTTC	CASSQLTERYGYTF
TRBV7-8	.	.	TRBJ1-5	TGTGCCAGCAGCTTGGACACGTATCAGCCCCAGCATTTT	CASSLDTYQPQHF
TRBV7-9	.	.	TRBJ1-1	TGTGCCAGCAGCTGGAGGGTCTACCCCAACACGAACACTGAAGCTTTCTTT	CASSWRVYPNTNTEAFF
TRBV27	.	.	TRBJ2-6	TGTGCCAGCAGCGGTGGGGCCAACGTCCTGACTTTC	CASSGGANVLTF
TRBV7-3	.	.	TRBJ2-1	TGTGCCAGCAGCTTAACGTCCGGGGGGCTCTACAATGAGCAGTTCTTC	CASSLTSGGLYNEQFF
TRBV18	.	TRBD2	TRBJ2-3	TGTGCCAGCTCACCACTAGCGGGAGGTCGGGATACGCAGTATTTT	CASSPLAGGRDTQYF
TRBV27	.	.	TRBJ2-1	TGTGCCAGCAGTTTTAACCAGGGAAATGAGCAGTTCTTC	CASSFNQGNEQFF
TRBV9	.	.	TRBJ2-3	TGTGCCAGCAGCGTAGTGAGTGGTGGGGCTGGCACAGATACGCAGTATTTT	CASSVVSGGAGTDTQYF
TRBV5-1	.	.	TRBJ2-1	TGCGCCAGCAGCTTCCGGATGGGCTATGAGCAGTTCTTC	CASSFRMGYEQFF
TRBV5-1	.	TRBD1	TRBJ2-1	TGCGCCAGCAGCCTTGCGGGACAGGGAGCCTACAATGAGCAGTTCTTC	CASSLAGQGAYNEQFF
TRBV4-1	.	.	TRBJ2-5	TGCGCCAGCAGCCAAGATGTGTCTAGAAGACAAGAGACCCAGTACTTC	CASSQDVSRRQETQYF
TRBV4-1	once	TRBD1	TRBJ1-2	TGCGCCAGCAGCCTGAGAGACGGGACAGCCTTCAACTATGGCTACACCTTC	CASSLRDGTAFNYGYTF
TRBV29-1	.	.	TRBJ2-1	TGCAGCGTCAAGGGCAGTAGCGGCTCCTACAATGAGCAGTTCTTC	CSVKGSSGSYNEQFF
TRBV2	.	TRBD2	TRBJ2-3	TGTGCCAGCAGTGGAATTAGCGGGAGAAAAGATACGCAGTATTTT	CASSGISGRKDTQYF
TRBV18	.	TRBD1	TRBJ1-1	TGTGCCAGCTCACCGTCGAGACAGGGTTACACTGAAGCTTTCTTT	CASSPSRQGYTEAFF
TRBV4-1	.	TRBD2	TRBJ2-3	TGCGCCAGTAGGCTACTCCTAGCGGGGGGTTCGACAGATACGCAGTATTTT	CASRLLLAGGSTDTQYF
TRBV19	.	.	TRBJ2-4	TGTGCCAGTAGTAGCCCGGGAACCAAAAACATTCAGTACTTC	CASSSPGTKNIQYF
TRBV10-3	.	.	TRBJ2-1	TGTGCCATCAGTGTACCCCAGCGGGCAGGTCCCGGGGACAATGAGCAGTTCTTC	CAISVPQRAGPGDNEQFF
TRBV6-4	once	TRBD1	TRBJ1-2	TGTGCCAGCAGCCAGGGACAGGGTTACTATGGCTACACCTTC	CASSQGQGYYGYTF
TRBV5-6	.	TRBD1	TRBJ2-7	TGTGCCAGCAGCCAGGGACAGGGTGGATCCTACGAGCAGTACTTC	CASSQGQGGSYEQYF
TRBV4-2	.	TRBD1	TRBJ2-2	TGTGCCAGCAGCCCGGGACAGGGCGACACCGGGGAGCTGTTTTTT	CASSPGQGDTGELFF
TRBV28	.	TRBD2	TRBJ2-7	TGTGCCAGCAGTTTACCTCGACTAGCGGCTCTTGCCGAGCAGTACTTC	CASSLPRLAALAEQYF
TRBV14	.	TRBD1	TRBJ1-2	TGTGCCAGCAGCCGCAGGACAGGGGCCTATGGCTACACCTTC	CASSRRTGAYGYTF
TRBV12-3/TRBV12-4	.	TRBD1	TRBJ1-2	TGTGCCAGCAGTGGACAGGGGAACTATGGCTACACCTTC	CASSGQGNYGYTF
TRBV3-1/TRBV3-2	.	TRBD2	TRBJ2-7	TGTGCCAGCAGCCACAGATCGAGGGCGGGAGGCGAGCAGTACTTC	CASSHRSRAGGEQYF
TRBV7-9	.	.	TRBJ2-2	TGTGCCAGCAGCTTAAGGGGAACCGGGGAGCTGTTTTTT	CASSLRGTGELFF
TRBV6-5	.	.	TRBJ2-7	TGTGCCAGCAGTTATACGGGGAGACACGAGCAGTACTTC	CASSYTGRHEQYF
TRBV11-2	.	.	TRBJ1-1	TGTGCCAGCAGCTTACAGTCGACGGGGATCACTGAAGCTTTCTTT	CASSLQSTGITEAFF
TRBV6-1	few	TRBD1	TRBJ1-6	TGTGCCAGCAGTGAAGGAGGGGGCAGGTCACCCCTCCACTTT	CASSEGGGRSPLHF
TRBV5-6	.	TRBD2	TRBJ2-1	TGTGCCAGCAGCTCTCAGACTAGCGCTTACAATGAGCAGTTCTTC	CASSSQTSAYNEQFF
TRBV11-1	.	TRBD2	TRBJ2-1	TGTGCCAGCAGCTCCGGAGGGCTAGCGGGAGTGGAGGAGCAGTTCTTC	CASSSGGLAGVEEQFF
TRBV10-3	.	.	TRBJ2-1	TGTGCCATCAGAACTACTAATGAGCAGTTCTTC	CAIRTTNEQFF
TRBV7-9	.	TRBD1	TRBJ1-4	TGTGCCAGCAGCCCACCGGGACAGGGTCTTGAAAAACTGTTTTTT	CASSPPGQGLEKLFF
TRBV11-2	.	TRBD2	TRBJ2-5	TGTGCCAGCAGCACGGGACTAGCGAGGGGAGAGACCCAGTACTTC	CASSTGLARGETQYF
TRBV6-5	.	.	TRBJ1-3	TGTGCCAGCTCCAGGGCAGCAGGGTATGGAAACACCATATATTTT	CASSRAAGYGNTIYF
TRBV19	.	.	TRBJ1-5	TGTGCCAGTAGTCCCTTGAGCAGCAATCAGCCCCAGCATTTT	CASSPLSSNQPQHF
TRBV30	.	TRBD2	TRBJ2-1	TGTGCCTGGAGCCTTCTTAGCGGGGGGGCCTACAATGAGCAGTTCTTC	CAWSLLSGGAYNEQFF
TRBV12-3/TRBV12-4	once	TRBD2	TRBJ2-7	TGTGCCAGCAGCTCGCGACGGGGGGGCGAGCAGTACTTC	CASSSRRGGEQYF
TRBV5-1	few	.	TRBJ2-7	TGCGCCAGCAGCTTGGCCTCGACACCACCCTACGAGCAGTACTTC	CASSLASTPPYEQYF
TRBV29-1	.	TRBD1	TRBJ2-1	TGCAGCGACACGACCGGGACAGACAAAAATGAGCAGTTCTTC	CSDTTGTDKNEQFF
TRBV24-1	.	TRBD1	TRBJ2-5	TGTGCCACCAGTCGGACAGGGGTAGAGACCCAGTACTTC	CATSRTGVETQYF
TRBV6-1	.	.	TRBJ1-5	TGTGCCAGCAGTGAAGCTGGTGCGAGGGAGGGCAATCAGCCCCAGCATTTT	CASSEAGAREGNQPQHF
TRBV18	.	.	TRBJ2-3	TGTGCCAGCTCACCTAGGGCTAGCGGCACAGATACGCAGTATTTT	CASSPRASGTDTQYF
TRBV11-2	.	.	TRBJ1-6	TGTGCCAGCAGCCCACAGGGTAATTCACCCCTCCACTTT	CASSPQGNSPLHF
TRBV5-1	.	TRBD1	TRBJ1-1	TGCGCCAGCAGCCCGGCGACAGGGGCCGGGGGGAAAGCTTTCTTT	CASSPATGAGGKAFF